This section outlines one T cell receptor (beta chain) sequence together with its context. The CDR3 length is 18 residues. The germline V gene encodes CDR1 SGHRS and CDR2 YFSETQ. Trimming shortened V by 0 bases and J by 0 bases, and 13 bases separated the two germline ends. This sample was taken from a study of T cell changes during pregnancy in multiple sclerosis. Generated by immunoSEQ multiplex PCR, the TCRdb table keeps only in-frame clones and is missing some. In the table there are about 75,000 clones, approximately 90% of which are singletons. The rearrangement links TRBV5-1 to TRBJ2-6, with a weak D call TRBD1 (6 bases). The sequence came from a female donor with multiple sclerosis, enrolled in a pregnancy study. The material was CD4+ T cells from peripheral blood mononuclear cells, obtained before pregnancy. The chain's CDR3 is CASSLVGRGVSGANVLTF. In DNA, the CDR3 is TGCGCCAGCAGCTTGGTGGGCAGGGGCGTCTCTGGGGCCAACGTCCTGACTTTC. The complete variable domain, with remaining parts taken from reference TRBV5-1 and TRBJ2-6, reads KAGVTQTPRYLIKTRGQQVTLSCSPISGHRSVSWYQQTPGQGLQFLFEYFSETQRNKGNFPGRFSGRQFSNSRSEMNVSTLELGDSALYLCASSLVGRGVSGANVLTFGAGSRLTVL.